The next 8 T cell receptor beta chains were all read from a single sample in a study of human versus mouse CDR3 diversity and MHC coevolution. Sequenced by immunoSEQ multiplex PCR; TCRdb stores in-frame clones only, minus some. The data show tens of thousands of clones, with approximately 92% seen just once and 1.1% to 1.5% held by the top ten. The material sequenced was naive CD4+ T cells from blood. The subset was: CD45RO-negative CD62L-positive naive CD4 T cells. The origin of the receptors is a person aged 25 to 75 in good health.

This clone was observed a single time. The rearrangement links TRBV18 to TRBJ1-1; D gene unclear. The germline CDR1 and CDR2 sequences are KGHSH and LQKENI. This CDR3 spans 13 amino acids. Trimming pared 3 bases from V and 0 bases from J, leaving 5 bases between. CDR3: CASSPEVNTEAFF. CDR3 nucleotide sequence: TGTGCCAGCTCACCCGAGGTGAACACTGAAGCTTTCTTT.

This chain connects TRBV19 to TRBJ2-7; D not resolved. V was clipped by 4 bases and J by 4 bases, with 8 bases between them. Germline lookup yields CDR1 LNHDA and CDR2 SQIVND (reference sequence). CDR3 length: 12 residues. DNA for the CDR3: TGTGCCAGTAGTACCCCCCCGTACGAGCAGTACTTC. This encodes CASSTPPYEQYF.

This rearrangement joins TRBV2 to TRBJ2-7; tentatively, D is TRBD1 (5 bases). The CDR3 runs 13 residues. CDR1 is SNHLY, CDR2 FYNNEI, per germline. Trimming pared 11 bases from V and 6 bases from J, leaving 20 bases between. CDR3 amino acids: CASTLGLGLEQYF. In DNA form, the CDR3 reads TGTGCCTCAACACTCGGCTTGGGGCTCGAGCAGTACTTC.

The rearrangement uses TRBV7-3 and TRBJ2-7; D is perhaps TRBD1 (6 bases). Germline lookup yields CDR1 SGHTA and CDR2 FQGTGA. Deletions cut 5 bases from V and 3 bases from J, with 11 bases between. The CDR3 sequence is 13 residues long. CDR3 nucleotides: TGTGCCAGCAGCAGAGGACAGTACTACGAGCAGTACTTC. Amino acid sequence: CASSRGQYYEQYF.

The genes are TRBV2 and TRBJ2-2; 7 bases agree with TRBD1. Unmatched junction bases numbered 6, after V lost 6 bases and J lost 5 bases. Germline CDR1 reads SNHLY; CDR2 reads FYNNEI. The CDR3 loop spans 14 amino acids. The CDR3 DNA is TGTGCCAGCAGATCGACAGGGCAAACCGGGGAGCTGTTTTTT. Its translation is CASRSTGQTGELFF.

The chain has TRBV30 and TRBJ2-5; D may be TRBD2 (5 bases). The CDR3 extends over 15 amino acids. V lost 8 bases, J lost 0 bases, and 19 bases lay in between. Looked up from germline, CDR1 is GTSNPN and CDR2 is SVGIG (reference sequence). CDR3 nucleotides: TGTGCCGGTCAACTAAACCGGAGGTACCAAGAGACCCAGTACTTC. This sequence encodes CAGQLNRRYQETQYF.

The chain recombines TRBV5-4 with TRBJ1-6, with D possibly matching TRBD1 (6 bases). CDR1 is SGHNT, CDR2 YYREEE, per germline (reference sequence). V gave up 2 bases and J gave up 8 bases, with 14 bases separating them. The CDR3 extends over 15 amino acids. The chain's CDR3 is CASSFLGPGDSPLHF. As DNA, the CDR3 is TGTGCCAGCAGCTTCTTAGGGCCAGGGGATTCACCCCTCCACTTT.

The gene calls are TRBV9 and TRBJ2-5; weak D call: TRBD2 (5 bases). The CDR3 contains 14 residues. Germline assignment: CDR1 SGDLS and CDR2 YYNGEE. V was clipped by 4 bases and J by 1 base, with 11 bases between them. CDR3 in amino acids: CASSPRGFQETQYF. The CDR3 DNA is TGTGCCAGCAGCCCCCGGGGATTCCAAGAGACCCAGTACTTC.